The entry below gives a single TCR beta chain sequence along with its context. Its antigen is not identified. This CDR3 region has 14 residues. J lost 7 bases, V lost 4 bases, and 4 bases had no gene match. The record originates from a study of T-cell memory formation after mild COVID-19. Overall study results and limits: SARS-CoV-2 specificity of second-wave clones peaking day 37 was unconfirmed. CD4/CD8 balance characterized clones contracting day 15 to 85, and CD4+ skew characterized later expanders.

One entry per CDR3 protein results from TCRdb running MiXCR on the 5' RACE reads. Counted here are hundreds of thousands of distinct CDR3 sequences, about a fifth occurring once; the ten biggest clones make up 7% to 9%. The specimen was PBMCs or a T cell subset sorted from them (not recorded which). The sequence was collected from an adult woman who had mild COVID-19 (a few samples of this study predate the infection). Cell type and time point are not known. The V and J genes are TRBV12-3 or TRBV12-4 and TRBJ2-7; 13 bases are a match to TRBD2. The CDR3 DNA reads TGTGCCAGCAGTTCACTAGCGGGAGGGCGTGAGCAGTACTTC. Its protein is CASSSLAGGREQYF.